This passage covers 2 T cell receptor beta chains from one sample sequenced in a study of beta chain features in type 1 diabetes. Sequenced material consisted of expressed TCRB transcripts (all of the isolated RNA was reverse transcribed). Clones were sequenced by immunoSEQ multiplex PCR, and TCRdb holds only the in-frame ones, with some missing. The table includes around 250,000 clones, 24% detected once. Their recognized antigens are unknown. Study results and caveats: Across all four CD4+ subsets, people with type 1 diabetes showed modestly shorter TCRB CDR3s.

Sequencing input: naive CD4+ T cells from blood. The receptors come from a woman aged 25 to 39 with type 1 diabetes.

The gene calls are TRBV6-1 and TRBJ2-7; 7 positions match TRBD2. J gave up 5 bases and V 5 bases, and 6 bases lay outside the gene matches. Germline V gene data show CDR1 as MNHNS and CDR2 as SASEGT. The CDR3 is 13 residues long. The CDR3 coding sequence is TGTGCCAGCAGTCCCGCGGGAGTCAACGAGCAGTACTTC. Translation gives CASSPAGVNEQYF.

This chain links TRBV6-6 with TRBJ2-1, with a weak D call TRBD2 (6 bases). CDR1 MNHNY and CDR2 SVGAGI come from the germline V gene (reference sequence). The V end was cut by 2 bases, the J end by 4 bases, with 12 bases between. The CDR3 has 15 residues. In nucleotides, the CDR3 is TGTGCCAGCAGTTACCTCGCGGGGCCGTACAATGAGCAGTTCTTC. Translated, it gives CASSYLAGPYNEQFF.